The clone carrying this T cell receptor beta chain has only a few counts. These data are taken from a study of spatial heterogeneity in lung cancer. The time point is: sample taken at primary tumor resection. Whole RNA obtained from tumor, nontumor lung or frozen PBMC underwent sequencing without sorting. Looked up from germline, CDR1 is MNHEY and CDR2 is SVGAGI. The length of the CDR3 is 16 residues. Unmatched junction bases numbered 10, after V lost 4 bases and J lost 6 bases. MiXCR, applied by TCRdb to the 5' RACE reads, yields one record per CDR3 protein. The table lists roughly 40,000 distinct CDR3 sequences, approximately 6.9% of them singletons.

Sequenced here: PBMCs, sampled at surgery. The source of this sequence is a female donor with early-stage non-small cell lung cancer. The rearrangement uses TRBV6-5 and TRBJ2-2, with 8 bases aligning to TRBD1. The CDR3 coding sequence is TGTGCCAGCAGTTCGGACAGGGTAACTTTCGCCGGGGAGCTGTTTTTT. It encodes CASSSDRVTFAGELFF.